The 23 T cell receptor beta chains below come from one sample, sequenced in a study of control samples from healthy donors and cancer patients. Sequencing used immunoSEQ multiplex PCR; TCRdb keeps in-frame clones, though not all of them. The sample lists 130,000 or so clones; 88% were seen once. The specimen was blood. These receptors came from a man aged 50-59 years in good health.

The chain couples TRBV30 to TRBJ2-1; TRBD1 is a possible D gene (6 bases). The CDR3 is made up of 13 amino acids. The V gene's germline CDR1 is GTSNPN and CDR2 SVGIG (reference sequence). V lost 4 bases and J lost 3, with 10 bases in between. This CDR3 reads CAWNEQGYNEQFF. The CDR3 region has the DNA TGTGCCTGGAACGAACAGGGCTACAATGAGCAGTTCTTC.

V usage is TRBV7-8 and J usage is TRBJ2-3; D not certain. There are 15 residues in the CDR3. Trimming cost V 4 bases and J 1 base, with 12 bases left between them. Germline CDR1 and CDR2: SGHVS and FQNEAQ. The CDR3 spells CASSSSGLGTDTQYF. The CDR3 region has the DNA TGTGCCAGCAGCTCATCGGGCCTCGGCACAGATACGCAGTATTTT.

The chain joins TRBV27 to TRBJ2-1; D remains ambiguous. The CDR3 spans 11 residues. The germline V gene has CDR1 MNHEY and CDR2 SMNVEV (reference sequence). V was clipped by 3 bases and J by 10 bases, with 7 bases between them. CDR3 residues: CASSFVGEQFF. For the CDR3, the DNA is TGTGCCAGCAGTTTTGTTGGGGAGCAGTTCTTC.

This chain connects TRBV5-5 to TRBJ1-5; D uncertain. Trimming pared 0 bases from V and 3 bases from J, leaving 10 bases between. CDR1 is SGHKS, CDR2 YYEKEE, per germline (reference sequence). The CDR3 runs 15 residues. CDR3 amino acids: CASSLALRVNQPQHF. The CDR3 nucleotides are TGTGCCAGCAGCTTGGCCTTAAGGGTCAATCAGCCCCAGCATTTT.

The rearrangement links TRBV2 to TRBJ1-5; no reliable D call. The CDR3 is 15 amino acids. V was cut by 2 bases and J by 4 bases, with 12 bases left in between. Germline assignment: CDR1 SNHLY and CDR2 FYNNEI. The CDR3, as DNA: TGTGCCAGCAGTGAAATCAGGTCGGGGAATCAGCCCCAGCATTTT. Translating gives CASSEIRSGNQPQHF.

V gene TRBV23-1 combines with J gene TRBJ2-2, with D perhaps TRBD2 (6 bases). TRBV23-1 is recorded as an ORF, its role being uncertain. V shed 2 bases and J shed 4 bases, with 14 bases lying between them. The CDR3 extends over 16 amino acids. The CDR3 bases are TGCGCCAGCAGTCAACCTGGGAGGTTCGGCACCGGGGAGCTGTTTTTT. It specifies CASSQPGRFGTGELFF.

The chain links TRBV28 to TRBJ1-1, with D possibly TRBD1 on 5 matching bases. Trimming cost V 6 bases and J 4 bases, with 15 bases left between them. The CDR3 has 14 residues. Germline V CDR1 and CDR2: MDHEN, SYDVKM. The CDR3 loop reads CASSPHVQATEAFF. For the CDR3, the DNA is TGTGCCAGCAGCCCACACGTACAGGCCACTGAAGCTTTCTTT.

The chain uses TRBV9 and TRBJ2-1; 8 bases fit TRBD1. The CDR3 has 15 amino acids. V shed 3 bases, J shed 8 bases, and the junction held 10 bases outside the gene matches. In germline, CDR1 is SGDLS, CDR2 YYNGEE. CDR3 DNA sequence: TGTGCCAGCAGCGCCGACAGGGGTTTTTTCGATGAGCAGTTCTTC. It codes for CASSADRGFFDEQFF.

The chain couples TRBV19 to TRBJ2-3, with D possibly being TRBD1 (5 bases). The V end lost 5 bases, the J end lost 1 base, and 10 bases lay between the germline ends. Germline CDR1 LNHDA, CDR2 SQIVND (reference sequence). CDR3 length equals 14 residues. The CDR3 loop is CASSLGVGTDTQYF. In DNA, the CDR3 is TGTGCCAGTAGTCTAGGGGTCGGCACAGATACGCAGTATTTT.

This clone was picked up one time. The chain carries TRBV2 and TRBJ2-1, with 8 bases lining up with TRBD1. Germline V gene sequence: CDR1 SNHLY, CDR2 FYNNEI. The CDR3 is 16 amino acids. Trimming cost V 8 bases and J 8 bases; bases outside gene matches: 17. The CDR3 here is CASSESLQGVDDEQFF. The CDR3 nucleotides read TGTGCCAGCTCAGAGAGCCTACAGGGGGTCGACGATGAGCAGTTCTTC. Variable domain in full (rest from reference TRBV2 and TRBJ2-1): EPEVTQTPSHQVTQMGQEVILRCVPISNHLYFYWYRQILGQKVEFLVSFYNNEISEKSEIFDDQFSVERPDGSNFTLKIRSTKLEDSAMYFCASSESLQGVDDEQFFGPGTRLTVL.

In regard to this clone: This sample also contains other DNA sequences that code for the same CDR3. This chain joins TRBV11-2 and TRBJ1-3; the match to TRBD1 covers 8 bases. V shed 5 bases, J shed 0 bases, and the junction held 9 bases outside the gene matches. This CDR3 is built from 17 residues. CDR1 is SGHAT, CDR2 FQNNGV, per germline. CDR3 nucleotides: TGTGCCAGCAGCCGAACAGGGACAGGAGACTCTGGAAACACCATATATTTT. Encoded protein: CASSRTGTGDSGNTIYF.

The rearrangement links TRBV19 to TRBJ2-3, with a tentative D call TRBD1 (5 bases). Between the trimmed V and J ends, which lost 3 bases and 0 bases, there was a span of 13 bases. This CDR3 is built from 16 residues. Germline V gene sequence: CDR1 LNHDA, CDR2 SQIVND (reference sequence). CDR3 amino acids: CASSIERQRSTDTQYF. The CDR3 region has the DNA TGTGCCAGTAGTATCGAAAGACAGAGAAGCACAGATACGCAGTATTTT.

J is TRBJ1-6 and V is TRBV7-3, with D uncertain. Looked up from germline, CDR1 is SGHTA and CDR2 is FQGTGA. V shed 5 bases and J shed 0 bases, with 23 bases lying between them. The CDR3 totals 20 residues. The CDR3 reads CASSTRYGRPKSSYNSPLHF. As DNA, the CDR3 is TGTGCCAGCAGCACGCGATACGGACGTCCCAAAAGCTCCTATAATTCACCCCTCCACTTT.

This chain joins TRBV19 and TRBJ1-1; tentatively, D is TRBD1 (6 bases). Per germline, CDR1 LNHDA and CDR2 SQIVND (reference sequence). The V gene lost 7 bases and the J gene lost 1 base, with 10 bases spanning the gap. The CDR3 extends over 13 amino acids. The CDR3: CASIGQRNTEAFF. CDR3 DNA: TGTGCCAGTATCGGACAGAGGAACACTGAAGCTTTCTTT.

The chain couples TRBV21-1 to TRBJ2-7. TRBV21-1 is a listed pseudogene. CDR3 length equals 15 residues. The CDR3 loop is CASSKDRVIPYEQYF. In DNA form, the CDR3 reads TGTGCCAGCAGCAAAGATAGGGTTATCCCCTACGAGCAGTACTTC.

The chain links TRBV9 to TRBJ2-1; D possibly matches TRBD1 or TRBD2 (5 bases each). The CDR3 contains 15 residues. CDR1 and CDR2 from the germline V gene are SGDLS and YYNGEE. Trimming removed 2 bases from V and 0 bases from J, with 9 bases in between. CDR3 bases: TGTGCCAGCAGCGTCGGGGCGCCCTCCTACAATGAGCAGTTCTTC. Residues: CASSVGAPSYNEQFF.

The chain couples TRBV3-1 (or the pseudogene TRBV3-2) to TRBJ2-7, with 12 bases fitting TRBD2. The V segment lost 4 bases and the J segment 7 bases; nucleotides outside the gene matches: 8. Germline loops: CDR1 LGHDT, CDR2 YNNKEL (reference sequence). The CDR3 has 15 residues. Here the CDR3 DNA reads TGTGCCAGCAGCCCGAGACTAGCGGGGGCGGAAGAGCAGTACTTC. Translation: CASSPRLAGAEEQYF.

The gene calls are TRBV2 and TRBJ1-1; D is uncertain. This CDR3 spans 15 amino acids. V dropped 1 base and J dropped 5 bases, with 14 bases sitting between them. Germline values: CDR1 SNHLY, CDR2 FYNNEI. CDR3 residues: CASSEGGSLDTEAFF. CDR3 in DNA: TGTGCCAGCAGTGAAGGAGGGTCATTGGATACTGAAGCTTTCTTT.

This chain joins TRBV11-2 and TRBJ2-5; weak D call: TRBD1 (5 bases). CDR1 and CDR2 from the germline V gene are SGHAT and FQNNGV. V was clipped by 3 bases and J by 2 bases, with 13 bases between them. The CDR3 has 15 residues. The CDR3 region is CASSFSGLGQETQYF. The CDR3 DNA reads as TGTGCCAGCAGCTTTTCAGGGTTGGGGCAAGAGACCCAGTACTTC.

This rearrangement joins TRBV28 to TRBJ2-1, with 8 bases fitting TRBD1. J was trimmed by 6 bases and V by 4 bases; bases with no gene match: 8. This CDR3 has 15 amino acids. Germline CDR1 MDHEN, CDR2 SYDVKM. The CDR3 DNA reads TGTGCCAGCAGTTCCGGGACAGGCCCCATCAATGAGCAGTTCTTC. Encoded protein: CASSSGTGPINEQFF.

The chain uses TRBV10-2 and TRBJ2-1; unclear D gene. This CDR3 has 12 amino acids. Trimming took 6 bases from V and 7 from J, leaving 10 bases between them. The germline CDR1 and CDR2 sequences are WSHSY and SAAADI. The CDR3 DNA sequence: TGCGCCAGCAGCGTCGTCGGGAATGAGCAGTTCTTC. Protein product: CASSVVGNEQFF.

The chain combines TRBV30 with TRBJ2-3, with TRBD2 identical over 7 bases. Germline V gene sequence: CDR1 GTSNPN, CDR2 SVGIG (reference sequence). This CDR3 is 13 amino acids long. After removal of 2 bases from V and 1 base from J, the junction contained 0 bases not matched to a gene. This CDR3 reads CAWSSGGTDTQYF. CDR3 bases: TGTGCCTGGAGTAGCGGGGGCACAGATACGCAGTATTTT.

This chain connects TRBV11-2 to TRBJ1-1, with 7 positions matching TRBD1. CDR1 is SGHAT, CDR2 FQNNGV, per germline. The CDR3 consists of 13 residues. V trimming: 6 bases; J trimming: 5 bases; junction bases outside the gene matches: 6. CDR3 amino acids: CASSSGGGTEAFF. DNA for the CDR3: TGTGCCAGCAGTTCAGGGGGAGGGACTGAAGCTTTCTTT. The full variable domain, in which reference TRBV11-2 and TRBJ1-1 provide the parts outside the CDR3, is EAGVAQSPRYKIIEKRQSVAFWCNPISGHATLYWYQQILGQGPKLLIQFQNNGVVDDSQLPKDRFSAERLKGVDSTLKIQPAKLEDSAVYLCASSSGGGTEAFFGQGTRLTVV.